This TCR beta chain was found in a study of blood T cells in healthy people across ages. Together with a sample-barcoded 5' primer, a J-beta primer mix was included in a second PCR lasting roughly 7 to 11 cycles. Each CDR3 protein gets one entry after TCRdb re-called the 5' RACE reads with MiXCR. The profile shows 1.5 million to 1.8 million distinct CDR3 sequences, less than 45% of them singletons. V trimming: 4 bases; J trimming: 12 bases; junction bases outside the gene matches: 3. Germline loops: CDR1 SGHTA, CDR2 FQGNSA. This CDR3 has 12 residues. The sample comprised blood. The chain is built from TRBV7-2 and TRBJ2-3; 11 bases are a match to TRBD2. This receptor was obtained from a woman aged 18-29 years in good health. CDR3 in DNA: TGTGCCAGCAGCTGGACTAGCGGGTTTCAGTATTTT. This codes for CASSWTSGFQYF. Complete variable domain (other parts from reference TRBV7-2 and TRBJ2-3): GAGVSQSPSNKVTEKGKDVELRCDPISGHTALYWYRQSLGQGLEFLIYFQGNSAPDKSGLPSDRFSAERTGGSVSTLTIQRTQQEDSAVYLCASSWTSGFQYFGPGTRLTVL.